The 22 T cell receptor beta chains presented below share a single source sample, sequenced in a study of blood T cell repertoires in COVID-19. Profiled with immunoSEQ multiplex PCR; TCRdb holds only in-frame clones, not every one. This repertoire shows a few hundred thousand clones, 65% to 85% found once; its top ten account for about 1.2%. Input material: peripheral blood. These receptors were collected from a woman in her 50s with acute or convalescent COVID-19.

This chain connects TRBV6-1 to TRBJ1-1; D is possibly TRBD1 (6 bases). This CDR3 spans 15 amino acids. The germline V and J ends were trimmed by 0 bases and 4 bases, with 12 bases remaining between them. From germline, CDR1 is MNHNS and CDR2 SASEGT. The CDR3 region has the DNA TGTGCCAGCAGTGAAGCGGGCGACAGGAGCACTGAAGCTTTCTTT. Protein product: CASSEAGDRSTEAFF.

The chain carries TRBV5-6 and TRBJ2-3; 8 bases align to TRBD2. The CDR3 is made up of 15 amino acids. V dropped 2 bases and J dropped 5; count of bases not matched to a gene: 7. In germline, CDR1 is SGHDT, CDR2 YYEEEE. The CDR3 nucleotides read TGTGCCAGCAGCTTACCAGCGGGAGTAGAAGATACGCAGTATTTT. Amino acid sequence: CASSLPAGVEDTQYF.

The V and J genes are TRBV5-1 and TRBJ2-1; the D gene is possibly TRBD2 (5 bases). The CDR3 has 13 amino acids. Per germline, CDR1 SGHRS and CDR2 YFSETQ. Trimming removed 0 bases at V and 8 bases at J, with 9 bases between. CDR3 amino acids: CASSLAGSDEQFF. The CDR3 DNA reads as TGCGCCAGCAGCTTGGCGGGAAGCGATGAGCAGTTCTTC.

The chain joins TRBV6-1 to TRBJ2-2; TRBD2 matches at 9 bases. Unmatched junction bases numbered 5, after V lost 8 bases and J lost 4 bases. The CDR3 consists of 14 residues. The germline V gene encodes CDR1 MNHNS and CDR2 SASEGT. CDR3 bases: TGTGCCAGCTGTAGCGGGAGCCTCACCGGGGAGCTGTTTTTT. Residues: CASCSGSLTGELFF.

V and J are TRBV7-6 and TRBJ1-1, with 7 bases aligning to TRBD1. The CDR3 loop spans 16 amino acids. V was pared by 1 base and J by 1 base, with 6 bases of the junction left unmatched. The V gene's germline CDR1 is SGHVS and CDR2 FNYEAQ. The CDR3 DNA sequence: TGTGCCAGCAGCTTAGGTACAGGGGCTGGGAACACTGAAGCTTTCTTT. It codes for CASSLGTGAGNTEAFF. Using reference TRBV7-6 and TRBJ1-1 for the parts outside the CDR3, the full variable domain is GAGVSQSPRYKVTKRGQDVALRCDPISGHVSLYWYRQALGQGPEFLTYFNYEAQQDKSGLPNDRFSAERPEGSISTLTIQRTEQRDSAMYRCASSLGTGAGNTEAFFGQGTRLTVV.

The CDR3, as DNA: TGCGCCAGCACCCTGAACGGGGATTACAATGAGCAGTTCTTC. Translating gives CASTLNGDYNEQFF. V gene TRBV5-1 combines with J gene TRBJ2-1; D perhaps matches TRBD2 (5 bases). This CDR3 region has 14 residues. Trimming took 6 bases from V and 4 from J, leaving 14 bases between them. Germline loops: CDR1 SGHRS, CDR2 YFSETQ.

This chain joins TRBV5-4 and TRBJ2-3, with D uncertain. The CDR3 extends over 14 amino acids. The ends were cut back, 1 base at V and 0 bases at J, with 6 bases in the middle. Germline V gene sequence: CDR1 SGHNT, CDR2 YYREEE (reference sequence). This chain's CDR3 is CASSLSGSTDTQYF. The CDR3 region has the DNA TGTGCCAGCAGCTTGTCCGGGAGCACAGATACGCAGTATTTT.

J is TRBJ2-5 and V is TRBV30, with a weak D call TRBD2 (5 bases). The V gene's germline CDR1 is GTSNPN and CDR2 SVGIG (reference sequence). CDR3 length: 14 residues. V was clipped by 3 bases and J by 5 bases, with 16 bases between them. CDR3 bases: TGTGCCTGGAGGGGGAGTGGGGAAGGGGAGACCCAGTACTTC. Residues: CAWRGSGEGETQYF.

The gene calls are TRBV19 and TRBJ2-4; 10 bases line up with TRBD2. CDR3 length equals 15 residues. Per the germline V gene, CDR1 is LNHDA and CDR2 is SQIVND (reference sequence). Losses at the gene ends were 4 bases for V and 6 bases for J; bases not matched to a gene: 6. CDR3 loop: CASSTTSGARNIQYF. The CDR3 DNA sequence: TGTGCCAGTAGTACAACTAGCGGGGCAAGAAACATTCAGTACTTC.

V and J are TRBV24-1 and TRBJ1-5; TRBD1 agrees at 11 bases. The germline V gene encodes CDR1 KGHDR and CDR2 SFDVKD. The CDR3 length is 13 residues. J lost 6 bases, V lost 11 bases, and 5 bases had no gene match. The DNA of the CDR3 is TGTGCCAGGGACAGGGGGTCGGGTCAGCCCCAGCATTTT. Translated: CARDRGSGQPQHF.

The chain has TRBV5-1 and TRBJ2-5; TRBD1 matches at 8 bases. The CDR3 runs 15 residues. V lost 3 bases, J lost 5 bases, and 9 bases stayed unmatched. Looked up from germline, CDR1 is SGHRS and CDR2 is YFSETQ. CDR3 in DNA: TGCGCCAGCAGCTCCGAGGGACAGGACGGGGAGACCCAGTACTTC. Translating it yields CASSSEGQDGETQYF.

The chain couples TRBV9 to TRBJ2-7, with D possibly TRBD2 on 6 matching bases. CDR1 SGDLS and CDR2 YYNGEE come from the germline V gene. The V and J ends lost 1 base and 3 bases respectively, with 11 bases between them. The CDR3 totals 14 residues. CDR3 bases: TGTGCCAGCAGCGTACAATCGGGAGACTACGAGCAGTACTTC. Protein product: CASSVQSGDYEQYF.

V and J are TRBV10-3 and TRBJ2-3; D call uncertain. The CDR3 has 16 residues. Germline CDR1 reads ENHRY; CDR2 reads SYGVKD. The germline V and J ends were trimmed by 4 bases and 0 bases, with 14 bases remaining between them. CDR3 region: CAISGQVFTSTDTQYF. The CDR3 bases are TGTGCCATCAGTGGGCAGGTATTTACTAGCACAGATACGCAGTATTTT.

The rearrangement links TRBV5-1 to TRBJ2-3, with no clear D. Germline lookup yields CDR1 SGHRS and CDR2 YFSETQ. This CDR3 contains 16 residues. Trimming took 0 bases from V and 4 from J, leaving 15 bases between them. This CDR3 is CASSLAVNYAADTQYF. CDR3 bases: TGCGCCAGCAGCTTGGCGGTGAACTATGCGGCAGATACGCAGTATTTT. The entire variable domain, with the rest obtained from reference TRBV5-1 and TRBJ2-3, is as follows: KAGVTQTPRYLIKTRGQQVTLSCSPISGHRSVSWYQQTPGQGLQFLFEYFSETQRNKGNFPGRFSGRQFSNSRSEMNVSTLELGDSALYLCASSLAVNYAADTQYFGPGTRLTVL.

The V gene is TRBV7-2, the J gene TRBJ1-3; TRBD1 matches at 10 bases. CDR3 length equals 18 residues. CDR1 and CDR2 (germline): SGHTA, FQGNSA. V lost 3 bases and J lost 6; bases outside the gene matches: 14. The CDR3 bases are TGTGCCAGCAGCTTCAACTGGCCAGGACAGGGGGTATCAAACACCATATATTTT. Translated, it gives CASSFNWPGQGVSNTIYF.

V gene TRBV29-1 combines with J gene TRBJ2-7; 13 positions agree with TRBD2. V shed 7 bases, J shed 6 bases, and the junction held 9 bases outside the gene matches. This CDR3 has 14 amino acids. Germline CDR1 SQVTM, CDR2 ANQGSEA. In nucleotides, the CDR3 is TGCAGCGCTACTGGACTAGCGGGAGCGGGCGAGCAGTACTTC. It specifies CSATGLAGAGEQYF.

This chain links TRBV10-3 with TRBJ2-5; 15 nucleotides agree with TRBD2. The CDR3 has 15 residues. Germline values: CDR1 ENHRY, CDR2 SYGVKD. Trimming cost V 6 bases and J 2 bases; bases outside gene matches: 1. The CDR3 region has the DNA TGTGCCATCAGCGGACTAGCGGGAGGGCAAGAGACCCAGTACTTC. Translating gives CAISGLAGGQETQYF.

The gene calls are TRBV7-8 and TRBJ2-3, with TRBD1 matching 10 bases. V was clipped by 4 bases and J by 2 bases; unmatched bases: 3. From germline, CDR1 is SGHVS and CDR2 FQNEAQ. CDR3 size: 15 residues. In DNA, the CDR3 is TGTGCCAGCAGCTACCGACAGGGGGCCACAGATACGCAGTATTTT. It yields the protein CASSYRQGATDTQYF.

In its sample, this clone was seen a few times. The CDR3 nucleotides are TGTGCCAGCAGTTATGCTAGTCGCGATGAGCAGTTCTTC. Translated: CASSYASRDEQFF. The chain carries TRBV6-2 or TRBV6-3 and TRBJ2-1; D not resolved. Germline CDR1 MNHEY, CDR2 SVGEGT. Trimming took off 3 bases at V and 8 bases at J, with 11 bases between the two ends. This CDR3 contains 13 residues.

The chain employs TRBV4-2 and TRBJ1-6; D call uncertain. V was clipped by 1 base and J by 7 bases, with 8 bases between them. Germline CDR1 reads LGHNA; CDR2 reads YNFKEQ. The CDR3 totals 14 residues. CDR3 nucleotide sequence: TGTGCCAGCAGCCAAGGACTGTTGAATTCACCCCTCCACTTT. Protein sequence: CASSQGLLNSPLHF.

The chain recombines TRBV7-9 with TRBJ2-3; TRBD2 matches 8 bases. V dropped 1 base and J dropped 6; count of bases not matched to a gene: 6. This CDR3 is 15 amino acids long. Germline V gene data show CDR1 as SEHNR and CDR2 as FQNEAQ (reference sequence). CDR3 sequence (DNA): TGTGCCAGCAGCTTAGGCGGGGGGCCTGTGGATACGCAGTATTTT. It codes for CASSLGGGPVDTQYF.

The chain employs TRBV2 and TRBJ2-1; 8 bases agree with TRBD1. The V gene's germline CDR1 is SNHLY and CDR2 FYNNEI. The CDR3 consists of 16 residues. Losses at the gene ends were 7 bases for V and 3 bases for J; bases not matched to a gene: 11. In nucleotides, the CDR3 is TGTGCCAGCATCCGGAGTGGGGACAGGAGCTACAATGAGCAGTTCTTC. Translation: CASIRSGDRSYNEQFF.